This T cell receptor beta chain is from a study of cytomegalovirus exposure and HLA in healthy donors. CDR1 KGHSY and CDR2 FQNENV come from the germline V gene. Between the trimmed V and J ends, which lost 11 bases and 0 bases, there was a span of 12 bases. The CDR3 extends over 13 amino acids. 60 Vbeta and 13 Jbeta primers were used in PCR. Sequenced by immunoSEQ multiplex PCR; TCRdb stores in-frame clones only, minus some. The sample spans fewer than 110,000 clones; the ten largest clones claim about 3.5%. The sample comprised PBMCs. The sequence came from a man aged 35-49 years in good health and CMV-seronegative. This chain connects TRBV16 to TRBJ2-3, with D maybe TRBD2 (6 bases). The CDR3, as DNA: TGTGCCTCCTGTGCGGGGAGCACAGATACGCAGTATTTT. Translating it yields CASCAGSTDTQYF.